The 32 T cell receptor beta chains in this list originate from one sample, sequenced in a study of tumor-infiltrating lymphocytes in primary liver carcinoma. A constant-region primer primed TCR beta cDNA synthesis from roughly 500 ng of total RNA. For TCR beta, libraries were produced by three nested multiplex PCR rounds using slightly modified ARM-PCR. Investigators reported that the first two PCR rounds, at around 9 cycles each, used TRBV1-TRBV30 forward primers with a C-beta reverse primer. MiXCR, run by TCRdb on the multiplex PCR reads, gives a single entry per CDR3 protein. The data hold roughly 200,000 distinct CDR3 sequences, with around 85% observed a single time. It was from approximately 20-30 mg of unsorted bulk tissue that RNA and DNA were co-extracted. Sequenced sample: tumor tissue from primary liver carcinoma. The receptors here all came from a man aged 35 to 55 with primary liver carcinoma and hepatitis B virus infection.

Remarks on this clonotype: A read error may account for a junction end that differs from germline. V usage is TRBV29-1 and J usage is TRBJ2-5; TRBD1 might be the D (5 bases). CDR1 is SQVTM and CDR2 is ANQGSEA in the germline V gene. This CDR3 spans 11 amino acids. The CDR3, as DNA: TGCACCGTGGGGCCGATAGAGACACAGTATTTC. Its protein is CTVGPIETQYF.

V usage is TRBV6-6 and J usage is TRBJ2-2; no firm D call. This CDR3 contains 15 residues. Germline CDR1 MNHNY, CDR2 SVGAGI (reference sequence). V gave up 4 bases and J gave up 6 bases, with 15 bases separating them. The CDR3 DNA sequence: TGTGCCAGCAGTTCCCTGAAAGGAGTTTCCGGGGAGCTGTTTTTT. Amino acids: CASSSLKGVSGELFF.

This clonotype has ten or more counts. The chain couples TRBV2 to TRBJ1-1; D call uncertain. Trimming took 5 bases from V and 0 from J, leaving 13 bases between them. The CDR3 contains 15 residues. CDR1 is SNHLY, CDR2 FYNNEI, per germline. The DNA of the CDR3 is TGTGCCAGCAGTTTCCTTGGATCTATGAACACTGAAGCTTTCTTT. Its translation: CASSFLGSMNTEAFF.

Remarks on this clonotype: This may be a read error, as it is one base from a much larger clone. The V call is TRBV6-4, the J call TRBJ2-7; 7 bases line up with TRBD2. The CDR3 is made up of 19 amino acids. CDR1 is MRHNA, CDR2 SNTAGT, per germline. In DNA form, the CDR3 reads TGTACCAGCAGTGTCATCTCATCCTTCTGTGGGAGGGCGTCGTACGAGCAGTACTTC. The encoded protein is CTSSVISSFCGRASYEQYF.

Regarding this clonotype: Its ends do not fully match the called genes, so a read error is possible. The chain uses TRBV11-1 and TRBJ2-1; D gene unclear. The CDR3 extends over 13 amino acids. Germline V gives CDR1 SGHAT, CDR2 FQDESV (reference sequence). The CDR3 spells CISSVGLNNEQFF. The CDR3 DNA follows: TGTATCAGCAGCGTTGGCCTGAACAATGAGCAATTCTTC.

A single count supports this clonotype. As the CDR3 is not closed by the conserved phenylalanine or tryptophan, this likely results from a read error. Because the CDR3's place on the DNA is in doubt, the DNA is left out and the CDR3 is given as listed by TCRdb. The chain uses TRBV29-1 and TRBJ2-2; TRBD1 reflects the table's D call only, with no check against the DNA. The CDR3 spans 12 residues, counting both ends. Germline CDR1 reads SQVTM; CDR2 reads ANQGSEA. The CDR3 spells CSVAKGTGEPFS.

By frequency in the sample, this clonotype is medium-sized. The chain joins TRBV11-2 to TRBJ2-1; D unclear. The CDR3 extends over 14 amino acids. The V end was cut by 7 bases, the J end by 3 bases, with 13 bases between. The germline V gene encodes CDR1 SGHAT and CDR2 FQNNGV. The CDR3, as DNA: TGTGCCAGCACCCCCGATGGCGGCTACAATGAGCAGTTCTTC. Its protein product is CASTPDGGYNEQFF.

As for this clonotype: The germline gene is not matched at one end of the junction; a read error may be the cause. CDR3 nucleotide sequence: TGTGCCAGCATGAAAATTAATGAGCGGTTCTTC. It codes for CASMKINERFF. The chain combines TRBV6-2 or TRBV6-3 with TRBJ2-1; D unclear. The germline CDR1 and CDR2 sequences are MNHEY and SVGEGT. This CDR3 is 11 amino acids long.

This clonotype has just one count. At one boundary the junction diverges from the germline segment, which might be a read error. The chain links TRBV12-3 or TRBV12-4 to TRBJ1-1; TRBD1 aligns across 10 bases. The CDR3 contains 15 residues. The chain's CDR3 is CANSRPGQGNTEVFF. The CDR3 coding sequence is TGTGCCAACAGTAGACCGGGACAGGGGAACACTGAAGTTTTCTTT.

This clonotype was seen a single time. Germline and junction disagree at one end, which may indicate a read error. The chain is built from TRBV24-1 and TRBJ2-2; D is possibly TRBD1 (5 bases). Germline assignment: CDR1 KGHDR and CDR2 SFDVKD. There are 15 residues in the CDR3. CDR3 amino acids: CGTSEGDYDTWELFF. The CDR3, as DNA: TGTGGCACCAGTGAAGGGGATTACGACACCTGGGAACTGTTTTTT.

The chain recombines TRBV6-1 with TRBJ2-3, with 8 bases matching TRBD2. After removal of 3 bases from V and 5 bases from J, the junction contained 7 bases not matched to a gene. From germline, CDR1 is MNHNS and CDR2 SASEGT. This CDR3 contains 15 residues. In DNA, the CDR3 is TGTGCCAGCAGTGATATAACGGGAGGGGGAGATACGCAGTATTTT. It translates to CASSDITGGGDTQYF.

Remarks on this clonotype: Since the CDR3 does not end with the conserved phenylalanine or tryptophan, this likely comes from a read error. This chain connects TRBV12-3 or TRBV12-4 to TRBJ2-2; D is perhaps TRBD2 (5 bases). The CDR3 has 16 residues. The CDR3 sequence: CTSSGRVTGYTGELFL. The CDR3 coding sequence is TGTACCAGCAGTGGCCGCGTAACGGGATATACCGGGGAGCTGTTTCTT.

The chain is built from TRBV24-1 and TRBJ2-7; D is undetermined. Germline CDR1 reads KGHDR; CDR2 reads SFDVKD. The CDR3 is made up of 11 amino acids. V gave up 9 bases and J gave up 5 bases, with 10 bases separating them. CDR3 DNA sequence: TGTGCCACCTCACGCGTGGACGAGCAGTACTTC. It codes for CATSRVDEQYF.

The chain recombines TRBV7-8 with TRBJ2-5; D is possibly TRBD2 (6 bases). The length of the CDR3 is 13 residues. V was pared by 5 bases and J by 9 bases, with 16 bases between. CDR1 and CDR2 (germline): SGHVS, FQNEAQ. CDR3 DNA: TGTGCCAGCAGCGCCGGGGTCCGGGAGTCCCAGTACTTC. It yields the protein CASSAGVRESQYF.

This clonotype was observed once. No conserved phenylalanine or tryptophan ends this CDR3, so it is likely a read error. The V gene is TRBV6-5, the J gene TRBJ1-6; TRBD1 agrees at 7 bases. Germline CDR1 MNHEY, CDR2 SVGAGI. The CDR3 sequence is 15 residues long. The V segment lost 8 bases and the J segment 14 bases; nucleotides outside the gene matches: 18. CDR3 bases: TGTGCCAGCGGGGTTGAACAGGGGTGGTTTTTAGCCCTCCACCTT. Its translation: CASGVEQGWFLALHL.

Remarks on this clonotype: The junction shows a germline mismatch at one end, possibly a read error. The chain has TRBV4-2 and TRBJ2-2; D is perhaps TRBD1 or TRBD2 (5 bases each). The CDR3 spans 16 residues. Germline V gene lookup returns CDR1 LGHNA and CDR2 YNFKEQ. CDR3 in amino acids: CASSQAGQGGTGERFF. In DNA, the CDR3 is TGTGCCAGCAGCCAAGCCGGGCAGGGCGGCACCGGGGAGCGGTTTTTC.

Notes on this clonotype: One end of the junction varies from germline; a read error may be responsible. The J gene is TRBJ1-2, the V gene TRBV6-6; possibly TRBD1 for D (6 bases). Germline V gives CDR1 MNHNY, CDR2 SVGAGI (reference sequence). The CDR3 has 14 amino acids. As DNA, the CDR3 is TGTGCCAGCAGTTTCCCGGACAGTAACCATGGCTATACCTTC. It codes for CASSFPDSNHGYTF.

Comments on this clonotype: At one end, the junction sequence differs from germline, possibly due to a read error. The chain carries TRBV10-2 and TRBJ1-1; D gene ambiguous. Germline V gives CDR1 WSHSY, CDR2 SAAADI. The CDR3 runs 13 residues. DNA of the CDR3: TGCGCAAGCAGTGAAGTATATAACACTGAAGCTTTCTTC. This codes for CASSEVYNTEAFF.

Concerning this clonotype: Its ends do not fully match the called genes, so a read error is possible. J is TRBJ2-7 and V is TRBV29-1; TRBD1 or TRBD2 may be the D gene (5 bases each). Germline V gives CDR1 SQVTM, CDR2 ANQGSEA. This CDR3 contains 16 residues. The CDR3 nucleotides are TGCAGCACTATGGCATCTGGGACCGGCACTCCCTACGAGCAGTATTTC. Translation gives CSTMASGTGTPYEQYF.

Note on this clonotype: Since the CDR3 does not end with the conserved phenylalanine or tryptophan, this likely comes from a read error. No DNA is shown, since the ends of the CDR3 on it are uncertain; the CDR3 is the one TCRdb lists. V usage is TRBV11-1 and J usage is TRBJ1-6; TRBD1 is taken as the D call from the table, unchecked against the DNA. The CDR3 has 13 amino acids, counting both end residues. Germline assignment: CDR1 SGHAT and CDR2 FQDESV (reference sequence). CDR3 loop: CASSRTLVSPLQI.

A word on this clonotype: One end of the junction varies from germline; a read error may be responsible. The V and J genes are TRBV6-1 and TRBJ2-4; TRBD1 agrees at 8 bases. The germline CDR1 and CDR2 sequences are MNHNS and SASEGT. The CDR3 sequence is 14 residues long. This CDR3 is CTSRDRSAKNIQYF. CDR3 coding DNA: TGTACCAGCAGGGACAGGTCAGCCAAAAACATTCAGTACTTC.

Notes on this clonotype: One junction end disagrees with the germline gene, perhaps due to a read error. The CDR3 nucleotides are TGTCCCAGCAGTTTGGCCGGTTTCTCCTACGAGCAGTACTTC. Protein sequence: CPSSLAGFSYEQYF. This chain joins TRBV5-4 and TRBJ2-7; D ambiguous. Germline CDR1 SGHNT, CDR2 YYREEE (reference sequence). CDR3 length equals 14 residues.

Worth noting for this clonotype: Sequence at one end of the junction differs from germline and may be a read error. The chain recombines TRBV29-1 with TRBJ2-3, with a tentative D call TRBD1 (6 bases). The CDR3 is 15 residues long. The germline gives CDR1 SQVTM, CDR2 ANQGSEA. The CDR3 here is CSVVGAPGITGTQYF. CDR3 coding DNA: TGCAGCGTTGTGGGGGCCCCGGGAATCACAGGTACGCAGTATTTT.

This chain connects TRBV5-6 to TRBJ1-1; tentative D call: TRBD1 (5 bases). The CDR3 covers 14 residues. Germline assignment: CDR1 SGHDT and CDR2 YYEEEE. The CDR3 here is CVGSPVGPNTEAFF. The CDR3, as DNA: TGTGTCGGCAGCCCCGTGGGACCAAACACTGAAGCTTTCTTT.

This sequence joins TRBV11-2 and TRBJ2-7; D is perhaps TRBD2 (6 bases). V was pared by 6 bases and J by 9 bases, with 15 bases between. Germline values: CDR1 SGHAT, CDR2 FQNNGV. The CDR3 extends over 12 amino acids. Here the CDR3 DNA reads TGTGCCAGCAGTCCCGGGGGTCACGTGCAGTACTTC. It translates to CASSPGGHVQYF.

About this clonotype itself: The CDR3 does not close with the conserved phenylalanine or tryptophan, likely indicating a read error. DNA of the CDR3: TGCGCCAGCGTGGGCAGGTCCTACGAGCAGTACTTA. Residues: CASVGRSYEQYL. The genes are TRBV10-2 and TRBJ2-7; D is undetermined. Trimming took off 8 bases at V and 1 base at J, with 9 bases between the two ends. Germline V gene data show CDR1 as WSHSY and CDR2 as SAAADI. There are 12 residues in the CDR3.

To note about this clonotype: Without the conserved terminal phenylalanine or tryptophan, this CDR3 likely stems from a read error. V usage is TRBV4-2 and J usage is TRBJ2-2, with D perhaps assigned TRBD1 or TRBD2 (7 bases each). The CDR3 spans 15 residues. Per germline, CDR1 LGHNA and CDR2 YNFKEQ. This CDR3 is CASSPRGGNTGELFY. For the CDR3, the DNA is TGTGCCAGTAGCCCCAGGGGGGGGAACACCGGGGAGCTGTTTTAT.

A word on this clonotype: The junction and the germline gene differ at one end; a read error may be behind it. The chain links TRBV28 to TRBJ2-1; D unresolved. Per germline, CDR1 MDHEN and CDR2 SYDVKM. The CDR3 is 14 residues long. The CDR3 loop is CANKKTRQKNEQFF. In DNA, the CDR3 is TGTGCCAACAAAAAGACAAGGCAGAAAAATGAGCAATTCTTC.

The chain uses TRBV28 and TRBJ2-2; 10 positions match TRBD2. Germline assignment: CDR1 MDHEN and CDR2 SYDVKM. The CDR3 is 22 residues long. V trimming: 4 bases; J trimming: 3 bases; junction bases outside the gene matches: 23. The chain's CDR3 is CASSSTHRKGISGRGDTGELFF. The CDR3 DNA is TGTGCCAGCAGTTCTACACACCGAAAGGGGATAAGCGGGAGGGGAGACACCGGGGAGCTGTTTTTT.

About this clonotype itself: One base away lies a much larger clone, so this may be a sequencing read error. The CDR3 DNA follows: TGTACCTGGAGTGTACGGGGATGGAATCAGCCCCAGCATTTT. Translation gives CTWSVRGWNQPQHF. The genes are TRBV30 and TRBJ1-5; D not certain. This CDR3 has 14 amino acids. From germline, CDR1 is GTSNPN and CDR2 SVGIG (reference sequence).

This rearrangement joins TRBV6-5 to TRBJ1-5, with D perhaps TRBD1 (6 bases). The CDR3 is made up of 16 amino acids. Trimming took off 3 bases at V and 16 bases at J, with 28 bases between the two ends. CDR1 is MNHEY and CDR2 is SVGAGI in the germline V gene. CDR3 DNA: TGTGCCAGCAGTTATTCTTGGGGGGGCAACAATCAGCCCAAACATTTT. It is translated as CASSYSWGGNNQPKHF.

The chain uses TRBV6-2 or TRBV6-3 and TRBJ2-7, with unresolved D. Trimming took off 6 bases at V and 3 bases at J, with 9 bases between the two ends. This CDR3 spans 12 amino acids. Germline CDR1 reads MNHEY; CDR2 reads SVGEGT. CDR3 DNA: TGTGCCAGCAGAGGTAGGAACTACGAGCAGTACTTC. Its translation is CASRGRNYEQYF.